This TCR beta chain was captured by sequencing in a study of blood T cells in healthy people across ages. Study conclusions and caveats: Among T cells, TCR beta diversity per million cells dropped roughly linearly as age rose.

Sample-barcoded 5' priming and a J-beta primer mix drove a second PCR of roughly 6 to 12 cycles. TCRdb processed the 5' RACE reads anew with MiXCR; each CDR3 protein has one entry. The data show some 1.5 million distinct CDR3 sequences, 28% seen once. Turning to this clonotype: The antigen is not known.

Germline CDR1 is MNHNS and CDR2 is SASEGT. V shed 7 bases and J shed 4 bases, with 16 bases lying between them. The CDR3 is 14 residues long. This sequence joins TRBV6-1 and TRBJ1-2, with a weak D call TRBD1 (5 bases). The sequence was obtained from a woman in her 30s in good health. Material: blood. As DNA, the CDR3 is TGTGCCAGCAAAGCCGGGACCGCCGGCTATGGCTACACCTTC. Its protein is CASKAGTAGYGYTF.